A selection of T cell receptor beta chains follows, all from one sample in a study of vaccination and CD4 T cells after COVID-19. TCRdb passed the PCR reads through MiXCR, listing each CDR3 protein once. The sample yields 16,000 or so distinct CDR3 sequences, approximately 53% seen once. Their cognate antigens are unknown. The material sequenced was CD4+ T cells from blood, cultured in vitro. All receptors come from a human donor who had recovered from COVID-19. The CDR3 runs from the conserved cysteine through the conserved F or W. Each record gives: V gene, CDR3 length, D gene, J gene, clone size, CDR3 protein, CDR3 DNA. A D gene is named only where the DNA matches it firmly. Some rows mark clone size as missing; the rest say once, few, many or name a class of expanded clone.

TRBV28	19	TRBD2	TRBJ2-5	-	CASSSGGLAESGGRLTQYF	TGTGCCAGCAGTTCAGGGGGACTAGCGGAGTCCGGAGGGAGGTTGACCCAGTACTTC
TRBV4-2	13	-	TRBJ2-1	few	CASSQGGYNEQFF	TGTGCCAGCAGCCAAGGGGGCTACAATGAGCAGTTCTTC
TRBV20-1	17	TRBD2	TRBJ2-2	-	CSARVPGGLAATGELFF	TGCAGTGCTAGAGTCCCCGGGGGACTAGCGGCTACCGGGGAGCTGTTTTTT
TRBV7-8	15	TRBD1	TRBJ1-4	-	CASSASGTGSEKLFF	TGTGCCAGCAGCGCCTCCGGGACAGGGAGTGAAAAACTGTTTTTT
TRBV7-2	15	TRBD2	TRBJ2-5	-	CASSLGGGGGETQYF	TGTGCCAGCAGCTTAGGTGGGGGGGGAGGTGAGACCCAGTACTTC
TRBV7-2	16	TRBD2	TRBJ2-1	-	CASSTNQPSGNNEQFF	TGTGCCAGCAGCACGAACCAGCCTAGCGGAAACAATGAGCAGTTCTTC
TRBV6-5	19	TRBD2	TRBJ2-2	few	CASSYSRLAGGPITGELFF	TGTGCCAGCAGTTACTCGAGACTAGCGGGAGGACCCATCACCGGGGAGCTGTTTTTT
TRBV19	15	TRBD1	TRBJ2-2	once	CASTPGDRGPGELFF	TGTGCCAGTACCCCAGGGGACAGGGGGCCCGGGGAGCTGTTTTTT
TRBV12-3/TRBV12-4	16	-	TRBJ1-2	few	CASSLSTGATYYGYTF	TGTGCCAGCAGTCTCAGCACGGGGGCAACGTACTATGGCTACACCTTC
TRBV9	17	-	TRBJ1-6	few	CASSVGRGNLYNSPLHF	TGTGCCAGCAGCGTAGGTAGGGGAAACCTCTATAATTCACCCCTCCACTTT
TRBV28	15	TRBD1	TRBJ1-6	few	CASSLGRQGNSPLHF	TGTGCCAGCAGTTTAGGGAGACAGGGAAATTCACCCCTCCACTTT
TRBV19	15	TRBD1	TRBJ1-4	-	CASSRGIRETAPLFF	TGTGCCAGTAGCAGGGGGATCAGGGAGACAGCCCCACTGTTTTTT
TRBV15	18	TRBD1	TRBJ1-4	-	CATSRFRTGGAPNEKLFF	TGTGCCACCAGCAGATTCAGGACAGGGGGCGCCCCTAATGAAAAACTGTTTTTT
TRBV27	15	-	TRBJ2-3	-	CASSPWGGGGHTQYF	TGTGCCAGCAGTCCCTGGGGAGGGGGAGGACATACGCAGTATTTT
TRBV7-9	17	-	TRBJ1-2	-	CASSPILLGAGNYGYTF	TGTGCCAGCAGCCCGATTCTCCTTGGGGCTGGGAACTATGGCTACACCTTC
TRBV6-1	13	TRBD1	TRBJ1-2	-	CASRPGGSDGYTF	TGTGCCAGCAGACCAGGGGGCTCGGATGGCTACACCTTC
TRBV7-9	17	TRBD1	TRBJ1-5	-	CASSLTQTGDSNQPQHF	TGTGCCAGCAGCTTAACACAGACAGGGGATAGCAATCAGCCCCAGCATTTT
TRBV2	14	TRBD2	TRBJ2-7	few	CASSEVAGAYEQYF	TGTGCCAGCAGTGAGGTAGCGGGGGCCTACGAGCAGTACTTC
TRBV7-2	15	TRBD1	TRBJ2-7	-	CASSISGTGAYEQYF	TGTGCCAGCAGCATTTCCGGGACAGGGGCCTACGAGCAGTACTTC
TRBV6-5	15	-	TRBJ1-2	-	CASSYSTGFGYGYTF	TGTGCCAGCAGTTATTCCACAGGGTTTGGCTATGGCTACACCTTC
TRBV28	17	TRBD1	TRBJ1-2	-	CASSSIGQGAINYGYTF	TGTGCCAGCAGTTCAATCGGACAGGGGGCGATAAACTATGGCTACACCTTC
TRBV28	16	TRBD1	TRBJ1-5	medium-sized	CASRSTGRIRNQPQHF	TGTGCCAGCAGGTCGACAGGGCGGATTCGAAATCAGCCCCAGCATTTT
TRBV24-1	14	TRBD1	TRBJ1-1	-	CATRGQGRGTEAFF	TGTGCCACCAGGGGACAGGGCCGTGGCACTGAAGCTTTCTTT
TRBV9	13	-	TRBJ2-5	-	CASSVAQEETQYF	TGTGCCAGCAGCGTAGCTCAAGAAGAGACCCAGTACTTC
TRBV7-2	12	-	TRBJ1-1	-	CASSLKQLEAFF	TGTGCCAGCAGCTTAAAACAGCTTGAAGCTTTCTTT
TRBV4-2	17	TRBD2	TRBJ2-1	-	CASSQDVSLAGGDEQFF	TGTGCCAGCAGCCAAGATGTATCCCTAGCGGGGGGTGATGAGCAGTTCTTC
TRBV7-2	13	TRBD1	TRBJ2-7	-	CASLRTGSYEQYF	TGTGCCAGCCTTCGGACAGGATCCTACGAGCAGTACTTC
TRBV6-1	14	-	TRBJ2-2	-	CASSSGTAIGELFF	TGTGCCAGCTCATCCGGGACCGCGATCGGGGAGCTGTTTTTT
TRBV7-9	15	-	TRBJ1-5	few	CASSLGSRENQPQHF	TGTGCCAGCAGCTTAGGGTCTCGGGAGAATCAGCCCCAGCATTTT
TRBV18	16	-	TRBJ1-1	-	CASSPPGSRRNTEAFF	TGTGCCAGCTCACCACCTGGCTCTAGAAGGAACACTGAAGCTTTCTTT
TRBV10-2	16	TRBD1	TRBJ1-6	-	CASSWGQLDDNSPLHF	TGCGCCAGCAGTTGGGGACAGCTGGACGATAATTCACCCCTCCACTTT
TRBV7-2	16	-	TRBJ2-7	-	CASSLAGTVSSYEQYF	TGTGCCAGCAGCTTAGCCGGGACGGTTAGCTCCTACGAGCAGTACTTC
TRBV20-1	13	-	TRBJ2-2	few	CSAGRAGIGELFF	TGCAGTGCCGGCCGGGCCGGGATCGGGGAGCTGTTTTTT
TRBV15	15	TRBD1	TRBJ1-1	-	CATSRDISGQAEAFF	TGTGCCACCAGCAGAGATATTTCAGGACAGGCTGAAGCTTTCTTT
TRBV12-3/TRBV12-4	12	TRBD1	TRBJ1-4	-	CASSARTGSLFF	TGTGCCAGCAGTGCCCGGACAGGGTCATTGTTTTTT
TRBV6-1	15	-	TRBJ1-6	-	CASSDVGRINSPLHF	TGTGCCAGCAGTGATGTTGGGCGGATAAATTCACCCCTCCACTTT
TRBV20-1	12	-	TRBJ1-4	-	CSARSLGTELFF	TGCAGTGCTAGATCTCTAGGGACCGAACTGTTTTTT
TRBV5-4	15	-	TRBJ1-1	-	CASSPPQPGTSEAFF	TGTGCCAGCAGCCCACCCCAACCCGGGACCTCTGAAGCTTTCTTT
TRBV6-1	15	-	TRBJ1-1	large	CASSKTQGWGTEAFF	TGTGCCAGCAGTAAGACACAGGGATGGGGCACTGAAGCTTTCTTT
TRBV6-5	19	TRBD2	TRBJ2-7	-	CASSYRPRTSGRGTDEQYF	TGTGCCAGCAGTTACAGGCCCCGGACTAGCGGGAGAGGGACCGACGAGCAGTACTTC